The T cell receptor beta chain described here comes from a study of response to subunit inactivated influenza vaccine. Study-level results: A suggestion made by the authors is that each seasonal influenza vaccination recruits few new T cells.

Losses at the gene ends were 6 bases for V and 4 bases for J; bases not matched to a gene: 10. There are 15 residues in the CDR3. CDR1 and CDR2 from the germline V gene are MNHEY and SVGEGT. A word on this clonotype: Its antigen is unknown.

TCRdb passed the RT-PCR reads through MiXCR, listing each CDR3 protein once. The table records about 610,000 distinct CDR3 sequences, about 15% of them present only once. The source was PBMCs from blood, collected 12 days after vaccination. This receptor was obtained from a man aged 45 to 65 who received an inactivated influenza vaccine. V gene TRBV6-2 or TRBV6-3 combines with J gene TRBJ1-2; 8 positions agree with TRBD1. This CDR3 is CASSDPGQGGYGYTF. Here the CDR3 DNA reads TGTGCCAGCAGCGACCCTGGACAGGGAGGCTATGGCTACACCTTC.